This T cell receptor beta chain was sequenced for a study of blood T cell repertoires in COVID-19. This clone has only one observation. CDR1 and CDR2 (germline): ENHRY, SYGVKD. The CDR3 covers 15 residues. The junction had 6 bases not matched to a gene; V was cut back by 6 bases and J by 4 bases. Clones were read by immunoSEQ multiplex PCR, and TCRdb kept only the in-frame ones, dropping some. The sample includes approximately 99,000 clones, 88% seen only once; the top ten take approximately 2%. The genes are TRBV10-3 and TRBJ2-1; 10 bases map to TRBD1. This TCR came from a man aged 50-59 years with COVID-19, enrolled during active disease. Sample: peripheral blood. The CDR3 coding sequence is TGTGCCATCAGGCTCGGGACAGGGGCTTACAATGAGCAGTTCTTC. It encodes CAIRLGTGAYNEQFF.